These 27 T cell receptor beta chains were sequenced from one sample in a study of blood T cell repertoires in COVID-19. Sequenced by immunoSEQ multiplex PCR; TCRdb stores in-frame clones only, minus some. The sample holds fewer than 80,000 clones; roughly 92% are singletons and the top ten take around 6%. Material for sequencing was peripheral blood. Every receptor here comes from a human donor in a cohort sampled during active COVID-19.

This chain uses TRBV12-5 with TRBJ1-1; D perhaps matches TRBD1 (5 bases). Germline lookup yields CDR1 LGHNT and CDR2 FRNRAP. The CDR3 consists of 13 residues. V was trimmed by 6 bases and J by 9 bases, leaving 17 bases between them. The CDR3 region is CASGPMGGTKAFF. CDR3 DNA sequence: TGTGCTAGTGGACCGATGGGAGGGACTAAAGCTTTCTTT.

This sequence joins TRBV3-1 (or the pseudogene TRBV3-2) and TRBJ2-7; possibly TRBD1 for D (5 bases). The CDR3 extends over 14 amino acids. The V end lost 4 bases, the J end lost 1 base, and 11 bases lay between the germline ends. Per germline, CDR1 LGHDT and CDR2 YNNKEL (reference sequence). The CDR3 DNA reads TGTGCCAGCAGCCCTTTTCAGGGATCCTACGAGCAGTACTTC. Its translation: CASSPFQGSYEQYF.

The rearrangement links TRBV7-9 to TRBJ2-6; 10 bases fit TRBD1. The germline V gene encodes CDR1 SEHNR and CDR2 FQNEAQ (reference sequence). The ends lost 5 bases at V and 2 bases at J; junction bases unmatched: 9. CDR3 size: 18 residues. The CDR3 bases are TGTGCCAGCAGCCCCCGGGACAGGGGCGTAACTGGGGCCAACGTCCTGACTTTC. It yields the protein CASSPRDRGVTGANVLTF.

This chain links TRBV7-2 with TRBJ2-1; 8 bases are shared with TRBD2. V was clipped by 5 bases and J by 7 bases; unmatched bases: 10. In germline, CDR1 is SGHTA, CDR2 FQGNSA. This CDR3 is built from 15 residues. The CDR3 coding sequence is TGTGCCAGCAGCCGTGCGGGGGGCTACGGGAATGAGCAGTTCTTC. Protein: CASSRAGGYGNEQFF.

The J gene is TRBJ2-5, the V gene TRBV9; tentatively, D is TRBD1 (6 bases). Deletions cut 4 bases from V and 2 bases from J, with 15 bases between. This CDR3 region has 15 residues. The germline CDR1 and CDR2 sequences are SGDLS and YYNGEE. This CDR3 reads CASSKTRGRQETQYF. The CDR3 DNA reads TGTGCCAGCAGCAAGACCAGGGGAAGGCAAGAGACCCAGTACTTC.

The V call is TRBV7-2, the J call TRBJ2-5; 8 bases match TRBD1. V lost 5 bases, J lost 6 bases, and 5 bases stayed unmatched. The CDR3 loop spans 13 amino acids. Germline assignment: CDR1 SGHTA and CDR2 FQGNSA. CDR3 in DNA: TGTGCCAGCAGCCCACAGGGGGGACAGACCCAGTACTTC. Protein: CASSPQGGQTQYF.

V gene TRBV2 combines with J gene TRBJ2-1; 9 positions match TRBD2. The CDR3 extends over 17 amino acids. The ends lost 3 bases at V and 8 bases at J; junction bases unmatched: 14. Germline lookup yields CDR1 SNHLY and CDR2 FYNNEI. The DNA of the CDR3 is TGTGCCAGCAGTGACGGAATAGGGCTAGCGGGATTTGATGAGCAGTTCTTC. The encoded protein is CASSDGIGLAGFDEQFF.

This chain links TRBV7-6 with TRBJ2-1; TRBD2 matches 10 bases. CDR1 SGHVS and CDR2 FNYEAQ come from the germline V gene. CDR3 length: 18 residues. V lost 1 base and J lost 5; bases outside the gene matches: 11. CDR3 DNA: TGTGCCAGCAGCTTAGGGGTTTCTAGCGGGAGTCGGGACAATGAGCAGTTCTTC. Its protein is CASSLGVSSGSRDNEQFF.

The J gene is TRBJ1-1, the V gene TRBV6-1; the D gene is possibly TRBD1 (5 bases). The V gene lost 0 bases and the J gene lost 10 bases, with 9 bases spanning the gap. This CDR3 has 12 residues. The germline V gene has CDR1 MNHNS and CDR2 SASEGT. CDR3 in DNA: TGTGCCAGCAGTGAAGCGAGGACAAGAGCTTTCTTT. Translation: CASSEARTRAFF.

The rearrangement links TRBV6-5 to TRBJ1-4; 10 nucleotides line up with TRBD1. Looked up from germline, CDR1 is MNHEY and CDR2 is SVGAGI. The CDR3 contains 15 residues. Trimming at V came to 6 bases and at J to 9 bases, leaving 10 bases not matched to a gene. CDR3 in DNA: TGTGCCAGCAGCTCCGCCGGGACAGGGGAAAAAAAACTGTTTTTT. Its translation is CASSSAGTGEKKLFF.

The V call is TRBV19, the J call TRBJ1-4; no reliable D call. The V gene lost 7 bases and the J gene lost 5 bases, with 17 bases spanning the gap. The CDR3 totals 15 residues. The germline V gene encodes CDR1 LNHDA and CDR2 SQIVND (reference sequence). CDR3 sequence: CASTLGGSPNEKLFF. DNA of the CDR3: TGTGCCAGTACCTTGGGAGGTAGCCCCAATGAAAAACTGTTTTTT. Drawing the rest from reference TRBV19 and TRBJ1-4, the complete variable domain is DGGITQSPKYLFRKEGQNVTLSCEQNLNHDAMYWYRQDPGQGLRLIYYSQIVNDFQKGDIAEGYSVSREKKESFPLTVTSAQKNPTAFYLCASTLGGSPNEKLFFGSGTQLSVL.

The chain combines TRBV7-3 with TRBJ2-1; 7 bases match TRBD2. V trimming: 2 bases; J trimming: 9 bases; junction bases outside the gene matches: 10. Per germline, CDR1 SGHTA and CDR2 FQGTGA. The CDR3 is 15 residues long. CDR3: CASSLSGGPGGEQFF. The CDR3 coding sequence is TGTGCCAGCAGCTTATCCGGGGGACCGGGGGGTGAGCAGTTCTTC.

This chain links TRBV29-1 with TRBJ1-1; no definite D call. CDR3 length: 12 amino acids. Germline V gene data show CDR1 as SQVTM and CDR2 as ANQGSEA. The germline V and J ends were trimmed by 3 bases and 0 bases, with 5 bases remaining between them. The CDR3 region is CSVEEMNTEAFF. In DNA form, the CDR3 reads TGCAGCGTTGAGGAGATGAACACTGAAGCTTTCTTT.

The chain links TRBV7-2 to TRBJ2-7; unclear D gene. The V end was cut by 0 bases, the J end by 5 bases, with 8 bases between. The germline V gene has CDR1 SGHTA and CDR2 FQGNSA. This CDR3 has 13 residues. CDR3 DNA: TGTGCCAGCAGCTTAGCGCGGTATCACGAGCAGTACTTC. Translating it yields CASSLARYHEQYF. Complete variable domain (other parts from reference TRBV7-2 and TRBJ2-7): GAGVSQSPSNKVTEKGKDVELRCDPISGHTALYWYRQSLGQGLEFLIYFQGNSAPDKSGLPSDRFSAERTGGSVSTLTIQRTQQEDSAVYLCASSLARYHEQYFGPGTRLTVT.

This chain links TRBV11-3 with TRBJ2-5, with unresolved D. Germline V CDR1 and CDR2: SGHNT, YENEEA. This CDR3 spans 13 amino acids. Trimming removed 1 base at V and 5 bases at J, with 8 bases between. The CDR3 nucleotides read TGTGCCAGCAGCTTAGTGGCGGAGGAGACCCAGTACTTC. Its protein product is CASSLVAEETQYF.

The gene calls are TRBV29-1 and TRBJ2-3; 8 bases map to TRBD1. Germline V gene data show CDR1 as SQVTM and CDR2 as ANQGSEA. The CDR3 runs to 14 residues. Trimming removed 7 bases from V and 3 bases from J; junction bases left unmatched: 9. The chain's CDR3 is CSGRRGHGTDTQYF. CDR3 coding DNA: TGCAGCGGACGCAGGGGGCATGGGACAGATACGCAGTATTTT.

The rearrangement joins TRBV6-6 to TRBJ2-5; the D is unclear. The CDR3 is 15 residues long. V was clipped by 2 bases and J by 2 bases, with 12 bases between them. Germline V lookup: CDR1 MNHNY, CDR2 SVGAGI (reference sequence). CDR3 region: CASSYPSPLQETQYF. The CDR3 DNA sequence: TGTGCCAGCAGTTACCCGTCTCCTTTACAAGAGACCCAGTACTTC.

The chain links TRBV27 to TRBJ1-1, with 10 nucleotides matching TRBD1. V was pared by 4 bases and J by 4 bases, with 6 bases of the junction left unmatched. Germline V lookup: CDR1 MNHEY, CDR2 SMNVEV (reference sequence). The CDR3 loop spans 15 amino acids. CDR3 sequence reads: CASSSGTGVVTEAFF. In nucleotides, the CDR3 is TGTGCCAGCAGTTCGGGGACAGGGGTTGTCACTGAAGCTTTCTTT.

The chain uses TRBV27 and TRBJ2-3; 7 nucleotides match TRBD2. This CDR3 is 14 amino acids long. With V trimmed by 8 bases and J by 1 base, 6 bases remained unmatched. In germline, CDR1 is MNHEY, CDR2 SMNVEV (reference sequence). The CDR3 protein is CASGSGRGTDTQYF. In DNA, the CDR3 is TGTGCCAGCGGGTCGGGGAGGGGCACAGATACGCAGTATTTT.

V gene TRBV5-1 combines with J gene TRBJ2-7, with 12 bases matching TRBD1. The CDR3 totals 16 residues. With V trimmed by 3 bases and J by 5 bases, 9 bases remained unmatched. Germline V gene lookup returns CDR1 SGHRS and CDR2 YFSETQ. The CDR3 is CASSWGGGTGGNEQYF. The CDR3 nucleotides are TGCGCCAGCAGCTGGGGAGGAGGGACAGGGGGCAACGAGCAGTACTTC.

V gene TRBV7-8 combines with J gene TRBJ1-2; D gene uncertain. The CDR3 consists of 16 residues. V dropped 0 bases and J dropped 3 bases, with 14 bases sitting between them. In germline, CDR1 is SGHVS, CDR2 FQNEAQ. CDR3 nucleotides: TGTGCCAGCAGCTTAGCCATAGCCCAGAGATACTATGGCTACACCTTC. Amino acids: CASSLAIAQRYYGYTF.

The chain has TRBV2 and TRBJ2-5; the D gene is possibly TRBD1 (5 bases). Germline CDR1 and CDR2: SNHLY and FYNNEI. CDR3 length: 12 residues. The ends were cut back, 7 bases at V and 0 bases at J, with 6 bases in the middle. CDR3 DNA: TGTGCCAGCAAGGGGAACCAAGAGACCCAGTACTTC. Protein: CASKGNQETQYF.

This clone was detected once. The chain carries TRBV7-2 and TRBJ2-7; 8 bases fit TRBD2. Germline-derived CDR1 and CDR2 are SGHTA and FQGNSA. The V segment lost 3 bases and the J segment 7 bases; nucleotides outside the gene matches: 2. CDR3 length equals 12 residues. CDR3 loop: CASSFTSGEQYF. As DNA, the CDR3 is TGTGCCAGCAGCTTTACTAGCGGAGAGCAGTACTTC. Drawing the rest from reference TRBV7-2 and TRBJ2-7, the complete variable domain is GAGVSQSPSNKVTEKGKDVELRCDPISGHTALYWYRQSLGQGLEFLIYFQGNSAPDKSGLPSDRFSAERTGGSVSTLTIQRTQQEDSAVYLCASSFTSGEQYFGPGTRLTVT.

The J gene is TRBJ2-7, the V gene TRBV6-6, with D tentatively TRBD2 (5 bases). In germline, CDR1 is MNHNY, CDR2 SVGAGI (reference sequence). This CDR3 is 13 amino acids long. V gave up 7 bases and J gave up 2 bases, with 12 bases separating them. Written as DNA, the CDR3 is TGTGCCAGCACCCCGACGGGGACCTACGAGCAGTACTTC. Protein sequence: CASTPTGTYEQYF.

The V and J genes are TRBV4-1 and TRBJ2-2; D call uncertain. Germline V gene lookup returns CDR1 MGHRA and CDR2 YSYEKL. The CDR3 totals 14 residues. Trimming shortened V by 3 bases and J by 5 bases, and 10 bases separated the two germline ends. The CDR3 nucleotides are TGCGCCAGCAGCCACCCTCTTACTACCGGGGAGCTGTTTTTT. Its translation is CASSHPLTTGELFF.

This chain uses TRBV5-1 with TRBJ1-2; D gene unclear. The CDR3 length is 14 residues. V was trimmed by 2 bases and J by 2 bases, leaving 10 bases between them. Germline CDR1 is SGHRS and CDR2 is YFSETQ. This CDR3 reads CASSLEPANYGYTF. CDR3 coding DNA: TGCGCCAGCAGCTTAGAGCCTGCAAACTATGGCTACACCTTC.

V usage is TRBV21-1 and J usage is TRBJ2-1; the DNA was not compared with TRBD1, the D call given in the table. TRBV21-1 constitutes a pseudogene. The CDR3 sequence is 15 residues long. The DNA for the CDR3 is TGTGCCAGCAGCTCTCGGACAGGCTCCTACAATGAGCAGTTCTTC. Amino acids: CASSSRTGSYNEQFF.